This TCR beta chain was documented in a study of Ad26.COV2.S vaccination and SARS-CoV-2 variants. Treatment indicated: 15 to 20 received Ad26.COV2.S at low or high dose, single or two shots; five or six received placebo; per-sample allocation not given. Following the first vaccine or placebo injection, samples were taken on day 63. The repertoire was sequenced with immunoSEQ multiplex PCR; TCRdb's copy has only in-frame clones and lacks some. The table shows about 280,000 clones, with around 87% occurring only once. Germline V lookup: CDR1 SNHLY, CDR2 FYNNEI. The junction had 4 bases not matched to a gene; V was cut back by 7 bases and J by 5 bases. This CDR3 has 12 amino acids.

The chain is built from TRBV2 and TRBJ1-2; TRBD1 agrees at 7 bases. This sequence originates from a person between 18 and 65 years old who received the Ad26.COV2.S COVID-19 vaccine or a placebo. Sequences were derived from peripheral blood, sampled in a trial of Ad26.COV2.S vaccine versus placebo. The DNA for the CDR3 is TGTGCCAGCATGGCAGGGGGGTATGGCTACACCTTC. Its protein product is CASMAGGYGYTF.